This TCR beta chain was captured by sequencing in a study of T-cell memory formation after mild COVID-19. Looked up from germline, CDR1 is SGHDT and CDR2 is YYEEEE. The V end was cut by 2 bases, the J end by 0 bases, with 3 bases between. This CDR3 has 13 amino acids. This clonotype was detected only a few times. 5'RACE primed at constant segments yielded TCR alpha and TCR beta cDNA libraries bearing sample barcodes and UMIs. MiXCR was run by TCRdb on the 5' RACE reads, yielding one entry per CDR3 protein. The table shows about 190,000 distinct CDR3 sequences, with 10% occurring only once. The specimen was PBMCs or a T cell subset sorted from them (not recorded which). The V gene is TRBV5-6, the J gene TRBJ1-5; D is undetermined. This sequence originates from a man aged 18 to 29 who had mild COVID-19 (a few samples of this study predate the infection). Cell type and time point are not known. The CDR3, as DNA: TGTGCCAGCAGCTTAACTAGCAATCAGCCCCAGCATTTT. Its translation is CASSLTSNQPQHF.